This entry lists 24 T cell receptor beta chains sequenced from one sample in a study of T cell responses to AZD1222 COVID-19 vaccine. Assay used: immunoSEQ multiplex PCR; TCRdb lists only in-frame clones, some missing. The table includes 80,000 or so clones, more than 90% detected once. Sequencing used peripheral blood, obtained 28 days after the second AZD1222 dose. Receptor source: an adult who received the AZD1222 COVID-19 vaccine.

The rearrangement links TRBV18 to TRBJ2-5; 10 nucleotides align to TRBD2. Losses at the gene ends were 5 bases for V and 5 bases for J; bases not matched to a gene: 5. CDR1 KGHSH and CDR2 LQKENI come from the germline V gene. The CDR3 length is 14 residues. The CDR3 spells CASSNSGRKETQYF. The CDR3 DNA follows: TGTGCCAGCTCAAATAGCGGGAGGAAGGAGACCCAGTACTTC.

The rearrangement links TRBV3-1 (or the pseudogene TRBV3-2) to TRBJ2-7; D possibly corresponds to TRBD1 (6 bases). This CDR3 region has 15 residues. Germline values: CDR1 LGHDT, CDR2 YNNKEL (reference sequence). The ends were cut back, 3 bases at V and 3 bases at J, with 15 bases in the middle. CDR3 sequence: CASSQLPRGGYEQYF. DNA of the CDR3: TGTGCCAGCAGCCAGCTCCCCAGGGGTGGCTACGAGCAGTACTTC.

The chain employs TRBV30 and TRBJ1-3; TRBD1 is a possible D gene (6 bases). V was clipped by 0 bases and J by 5 bases, with 14 bases between them. The length of the CDR3 is 15 residues. Germline assignment: CDR1 GTSNPN and CDR2 SVGIG (reference sequence). In nucleotides, the CDR3 is TGTGCCTGGAGTGTACCGCAGGGGTTGAGAAACACCATATATTTT. Translated, it gives CAWSVPQGLRNTIYF.

The chain links TRBV7-6 to TRBJ1-2, with D possibly being TRBD1 (5 bases). Looked up from germline, CDR1 is SGHVS and CDR2 is FNYEAQ. V was clipped by 7 bases and J by 6 bases, with 18 bases between them. The CDR3 length is 14 residues. This CDR3 reads CASTLGGVFDGYTF. The CDR3 nucleotides are TGTGCCAGCACCCTGGGGGGGGTGTTCGATGGCTACACCTTC. The full variable domain, completed using reference TRBV7-6 and TRBJ1-2, is GAGVSQSPRYKVTKRGQDVALRCDPISGHVSLYWYRQALGQGPEFLTYFNYEAQQDKSGLPNDRFSAERPEGSISTLTIQRTEQRDSAMYRCASTLGGVFDGYTFGSGTRLTVV.

This rearrangement joins TRBV30 to TRBJ1-4; D not certain. CDR1 and CDR2 (germline): GTSNPN, SVGIG (reference sequence). This CDR3 comprises 13 residues. Trimming took 0 bases from V and 8 from J, leaving 10 bases between them. The CDR3 DNA reads TGTGCCTGGAGTGTACAACGATGGGAAAAACTGTTTTTT. Its protein is CAWSVQRWEKLFF.

The chain couples TRBV27 to TRBJ1-1; 7 nucleotides align to TRBD1. The V gene's germline CDR1 is MNHEY and CDR2 SMNVEV (reference sequence). The CDR3 is made up of 14 amino acids. Unmatched junction bases numbered 7, after V lost 6 bases and J lost 3 bases. CDR3 protein: CASRLDRADTEAFF. The DNA of the CDR3 is TGTGCCAGCAGATTAGACAGGGCTGACACTGAAGCTTTCTTT.

The V and J genes are TRBV3-1 (or the pseudogene TRBV3-2) and TRBJ2-7, with D perhaps matching TRBD1 (6 bases). V was shortened by 1 base and J by 4 bases, with 11 bases between the two germline ends. Germline assignment: CDR1 LGHDT and CDR2 YNNKEL (reference sequence). The CDR3 length is 14 residues. The CDR3 is CASSQAGDIYEQYF. The CDR3 DNA sequence: TGTGCCAGCAGCCAAGCAGGGGACATTTACGAGCAGTACTTC.

The DNA of the CDR3 is TGTGCCAGCAGCCAAGGGACAGGGGTTAACTCACCCCTCCACTTT. It is translated as CASSQGTGVNSPLHF. V usage is TRBV3-1 (or the pseudogene TRBV3-2) and J usage is TRBJ1-6, with 9 bases lining up with TRBD1. After removal of 1 base from V and 10 bases from J, the junction contained 5 bases not matched to a gene. From germline, CDR1 is LGHDT and CDR2 YNNKEL (reference sequence). This CDR3 comprises 15 residues.

The chain joins TRBV29-1 to TRBJ1-1; the match to TRBD1 covers 8 bases. CDR3 length: 15 residues. J lost 1 base, V lost 7 bases, and 11 bases had no gene match. Germline V gene data show CDR1 as SQVTM and CDR2 as ANQGSEA. The chain's CDR3 is CSARGTGGENTEAFF. The CDR3 DNA reads as TGCAGCGCGAGGGGGACAGGTGGGGAGAACACTGAAGCTTTCTTT.

The sample holds a few counts of this clone. The chain uses TRBV30 and TRBJ2-1; TRBD2 matches 12 bases. This CDR3 is built from 14 residues. CDR1 is GTSNPN and CDR2 is SVGIG in the germline V gene (reference sequence). V lost 8 bases to trimming and J lost 6 bases; unmatched junction nucleotides: 8. Here the CDR3 reads CAASGRALGNEQFF. The CDR3 DNA is TGTGCCGCTAGCGGGAGGGCCTTAGGCAATGAGCAGTTCTTC.

The chain carries TRBV3-1 (or the pseudogene TRBV3-2) and TRBJ2-3; D call uncertain. In germline, CDR1 is LGHDT, CDR2 YNNKEL (reference sequence). Trimming shortened V by 8 bases and J by 2 bases, and 8 bases separated the two germline ends. CDR3 length equals 12 residues. DNA of the CDR3: TGTGCCAGCGGGAAAAACACAGATACGCAGTATTTT. As protein: CASGKNTDTQYF.

The chain carries TRBV4-1 and TRBJ1-2; D may be TRBD1 (5 bases). Between the trimmed V and J ends, which lost 5 bases and 4 bases, there was a span of 17 bases. The CDR3 is 15 amino acids. Per germline, CDR1 MGHRA and CDR2 YSYEKL. The CDR3 region is CASSDRAGQSYGYTF. The CDR3, as DNA: TGCGCCAGCAGCGACCGGGCGGGGCAGAGCTATGGCTACACCTTC.

J is TRBJ2-7 and V is TRBV28; D uncertain. This CDR3 has 13 amino acids. The V gene lost 5 bases and the J gene lost 1 base, with 9 bases spanning the gap. Germline CDR1 MDHEN, CDR2 SYDVKM. CDR3 nucleotide sequence: TGTGCCAGCAGTCCCTACATTTCCTACGAGCAGTACTTC. Translated: CASSPYISYEQYF.

This rearrangement joins TRBV2 to TRBJ1-6; D unclear. The V gene's germline CDR1 is SNHLY and CDR2 FYNNEI. Trimming took off 3 bases at V and 7 bases at J, with 13 bases between the two ends. The CDR3 is 15 amino acids. CDR3 in amino acids: CASSELGGENSPLHF. CDR3 nucleotide sequence: TGTGCCAGCAGTGAGTTGGGCGGAGAGAATTCACCCCTCCACTTT.

The chain couples TRBV2 to TRBJ2-3; 11 positions match TRBD2. V shed 4 bases and J 6 bases; nucleotides not matched to a gene: 6. Germline V CDR1 and CDR2: SNHLY, FYNNEI. CDR3 length: 15 residues. CDR3 DNA sequence: TGTGCCAGCAGTGTAGTAGCGGGAGGGGCGGATACGCAGTATTTT. Amino acids: CASSVVAGGADTQYF.

The V gene is TRBV19, the J gene TRBJ2-7; 8 bases agree with TRBD2. There are 14 residues in the CDR3. Unmatched junction bases numbered 11, after V lost 9 bases and J lost 4 bases. Germline V lookup: CDR1 LNHDA, CDR2 SQIVND (reference sequence). CDR3 sequence: CASNSGRGGYEQYF. CDR3 sequence (DNA): TGTGCCAGCAACAGCGGGAGAGGGGGATACGAGCAGTACTTC.

The chain joins TRBV25-1 to TRBJ1-5; 8 nucleotides align to TRBD1. Germline CDR1 reads MGHDK; CDR2 reads SYGVNS. J lost 5 bases, V lost 2 bases, and 14 bases had no gene match. The CDR3 loop spans 18 amino acids. CDR3 sequence (DNA): TGTGCCAGCAGTGAAGTAGGTCCAGGGGGCTTGGGTGATCAGCCCCAGCATTTT. This translates into CASSEVGPGGLGDQPQHF.

The chain has TRBV5-6 and TRBJ2-2, with 10 bases lining up with TRBD2. Germline V gives CDR1 SGHDT, CDR2 YYEEEE. V lost 4 bases and J lost 7; bases outside the gene matches: 13. This CDR3 is 17 amino acids long. The CDR3 loop is CASSTPGLAKGYGELFF. In DNA form, the CDR3 reads TGTGCCAGCAGCACACCGGGACTAGCGAAGGGTTACGGGGAGCTGTTTTTT.

V is TRBV19 and J is TRBJ2-7; D not resolved. Germline V CDR1 and CDR2: LNHDA, SQIVND (reference sequence). The CDR3 is 14 amino acids. V was trimmed by 5 bases and J by 1 base, leaving 12 bases between them. CDR3 sequence reads: CASSGSPPSYEQYF. CDR3 sequence (DNA): TGTGCCAGTAGTGGCAGTCCACCTTCCTACGAGCAGTACTTC. Variable domain in full (rest from reference TRBV19 and TRBJ2-7): DGGITQSPKYLFRKEGQNVTLSCEQNLNHDAMYWYRQDPGQGLRLIYYSQIVNDFQKGDIAEGYSVSREKKESFPLTVTSAQKNPTAFYLCASSGSPPSYEQYFGPGTRLTVT.

The CDR3 coding sequence is TGTGCCAGCAGTTCGTCCGGGACGTTGAATTCACCCCTCCACTTT. This encodes CASSSSGTLNSPLHF. This rearrangement joins TRBV27 to TRBJ1-6, with a weak D call TRBD1 (5 bases). The CDR3 spans 15 residues. Germline V gene lookup returns CDR1 MNHEY and CDR2 SMNVEV (reference sequence). V lost 4 bases and J lost 7, with 14 bases in between.

J is TRBJ1-5 and V is TRBV3-1 (or the pseudogene TRBV3-2); no clear D. V dropped 4 bases and J dropped 7 bases, with 14 bases sitting between them. Germline loops: CDR1 LGHDT, CDR2 YNNKEL (reference sequence). CDR3 length equals 14 residues. The CDR3 DNA follows: TGTGCCAGCAGCCTAAATGGGTGGGGACAGCCCCAGCATTTT. This sequence encodes CASSLNGWGQPQHF.

This chain connects TRBV10-3 to TRBJ2-1, with a tentative D call TRBD2 (5 bases). V lost 4 bases and J lost 9, with 16 bases in between. CDR1 is ENHRY and CDR2 is SYGVKD in the germline V gene. The CDR3 loop spans 14 amino acids. Written as DNA, the CDR3 is TGTGCCATCAGTGGAGGAGCACTAGATGGTGAGCAGTTCTTC. This encodes CAISGGALDGEQFF.

The chain couples TRBV11-2 to TRBJ1-1; no clear D gene. The CDR3 extends over 11 amino acids. Germline values: CDR1 SGHAT, CDR2 FQNNGV. V shed 5 bases and J shed 11 bases, with 12 bases lying between them. In DNA form, the CDR3 reads TGTGCCAGCAGCCTCCCGGGGAAGGCTTTCTTT. Translation: CASSLPGKAFF.

This chain joins TRBV4-2 and TRBJ2-7, with 11 nucleotides matching TRBD2. Germline loops: CDR1 LGHNA, CDR2 YNFKEQ. The junction had 5 bases not matched to a gene; V was cut back by 2 bases and J by 2 bases. The CDR3 has 16 amino acids. Here the CDR3 reads CASSQLAGGDPYEQYF. The CDR3 DNA is TGTGCCAGCAGCCAACTAGCGGGAGGTGACCCCTACGAGCAGTACTTC.